Below, 18 T cell receptor beta chains from the same sample are listed, as sequenced in a study of T cell responses to AZD1222 COVID-19 vaccine. Sequencing used immunoSEQ multiplex PCR; TCRdb keeps in-frame clones, though not all of them. The data show some 150,000 clones, about 92% seen once. This specimen consisted of peripheral blood, obtained on day 0 of AZD1222 vaccination. These receptors were collected from an adult in good health.

This chain joins TRBV12-3 or TRBV12-4 and TRBJ1-2; D ambiguous. There are 11 residues in the CDR3. Trimming shortened V by 2 bases and J by 7 bases, and 5 bases separated the two germline ends. The DNA of the CDR3 is TGTGCCAGCAGTTTAAGGGTTGGCTACACCTTC. Translation gives CASSLRVGYTF.

J is TRBJ2-1 and V is TRBV19, with D unclear. The ends were cut back, 3 bases at V and 3 bases at J, with 12 bases in the middle. The CDR3 totals 15 residues. Germline CDR1 reads LNHDA; CDR2 reads SQIVND (reference sequence). This CDR3 reads CASSIRPVNYNEQFF. CDR3 in DNA: TGTGCCAGTAGTATCAGACCCGTTAACTACAATGAGCAGTTCTTC. Full variable domain (rest looked up from reference TRBV19 and TRBJ2-1): DGGITQSPKYLFRKEGQNVTLSCEQNLNHDAMYWYRQDPGQGLRLIYYSQIVNDFQKGDIAEGYSVSREKKESFPLTVTSAQKNPTAFYLCASSIRPVNYNEQFFGPGTRLTVL.

This chain uses TRBV18 with TRBJ1-1; D is unclear. The CDR3 is 12 amino acids. The germline V gene encodes CDR1 KGHSH and CDR2 LQKENI. The germline V and J ends were trimmed by 2 bases and 6 bases, with 7 bases remaining between them. For the CDR3, the DNA is TGTGCCAGCTCACCAGGGTCCCCTGAAGCTTTCTTT. The encoded protein is CASSPGSPEAFF.

The rearrangement links TRBV5-6 to TRBJ1-1; TRBD1 matches at 7 bases. The trim removed 4 bases at V and 2 bases at J, leaving 8 bases unmatched. Germline V gene data show CDR1 as SGHDT and CDR2 as YYEEEE. CDR3 length: 15 amino acids. The CDR3 protein is CASSPTNRGNTEAFF. The CDR3 nucleotides read TGTGCCAGCAGCCCAACGAACAGGGGAAACACTGAAGCTTTCTTT.

The chain is built from TRBV5-5 and TRBJ1-4; 7 bases map to TRBD1. Germline CDR1 is SGHKS and CDR2 is YYEKEE (reference sequence). With 4 bases clipped from V and 5 bases from J, the junction kept 8 bases outside the gene matches. This CDR3 has 15 amino acids. The DNA for the CDR3 is TGTGCCAGCAGCCCTCCCTGGACAGGAAATGAAAAACTGTTTTTT. This translates into CASSPPWTGNEKLFF.

V gene TRBV24-1 combines with J gene TRBJ2-1; 8 positions agree with TRBD1. The ends lost 5 bases at V and 8 bases at J; junction bases unmatched: 13. The CDR3 extends over 16 amino acids. Germline V gene lookup returns CDR1 KGHDR and CDR2 SFDVKD. CDR3 residues: CATSAPGQGAQDEQFF. CDR3 DNA: TGTGCCACCAGTGCCCCTGGCCAGGGGGCGCAGGATGAGCAGTTCTTC.

The genes are TRBV4-1 and TRBJ1-3, with a possible D match to TRBD1 (5 bases). CDR1 is MGHRA, CDR2 YSYEKL, per germline. Trimming pared 3 bases from V and 1 base from J, leaving 13 bases between. CDR3 length: 16 residues. The CDR3 DNA reads TGCGCCAGCAGCCACGTCACGGGGGAATCTGGAAACACCATATATTTT. It translates to CASSHVTGESGNTIYF.

The chain employs TRBV19 and TRBJ1-1; D is possibly TRBD1 (6 bases). This CDR3 region has 15 residues. CDR1 and CDR2 from the germline V gene are LNHDA and SQIVND (reference sequence). Trimming shortened V by 4 bases and J by 3 bases, and 15 bases separated the two germline ends. The CDR3 DNA reads TGTGCCAGTAGTAGGCGGAGGGAGGGGGACACTGAAGCTTTCTTT. It specifies CASSRRREGDTEAFF.

The chain joins TRBV18 to TRBJ1-1; no clear D. The germline CDR1 and CDR2 sequences are KGHSH and LQKENI. Trimming removed 0 bases at V and 0 bases at J, with 11 bases between. This CDR3 is built from 16 residues. The CDR3 protein is CASSPPMGRMNTEAFF. The CDR3 bases are TGTGCCAGCTCACCACCGATGGGCAGAATGAACACTGAAGCTTTCTTT.

Here the CDR3 DNA reads TGTGCCAGCAGTGACTCCCATTGGCGTGCAGGGGGCGAGGCGAGATTAGAGACCCAGTACTTC. It encodes CASSDSHWRAGGEARLETQYF. The chain links TRBV6-4 to TRBJ2-5, with 8 nucleotides matching TRBD1. This CDR3 has 21 amino acids. Germline CDR1 and CDR2: MRHNA and SNTAGT. V lost 0 bases and J lost 4; bases outside the gene matches: 22.

This chain uses TRBV27 with TRBJ2-7, with unresolved D. The CDR3 runs 15 residues. V dropped 3 bases and J dropped 6 bases, with 18 bases sitting between them. The germline gives CDR1 MNHEY, CDR2 SMNVEV (reference sequence). The CDR3 is CASSFGFGPLPEQYF. The CDR3 nucleotides are TGTGCCAGCAGTTTCGGATTTGGCCCCCTCCCCGAGCAGTACTTC.

The J gene is TRBJ2-7, the V gene TRBV6-5; 11 nucleotides align to TRBD1. V shed 6 bases, J shed 3 bases, and the junction held 4 bases outside the gene matches. The CDR3 loop spans 14 amino acids. Germline V CDR1 and CDR2: MNHEY, SVGAGI. The CDR3 nucleotides are TGTGCCAGCAGACCGGGACAGGGGGTCTACGAGCAGTACTTC. Amino acids: CASRPGQGVYEQYF.

The genes are TRBV6-5 and TRBJ1-5, with D unresolved. The CDR3 has 13 amino acids. From germline, CDR1 is MNHEY and CDR2 SVGAGI. Trimming removed 0 bases at V and 6 bases at J, with 6 bases between. Written as DNA, the CDR3 is TGTGCCAGCAGTTACTCAGGGCCTCAGCCCCAGCATTTT. Translated, it gives CASSYSGPQPQHF.

The chain joins TRBV9 to TRBJ2-1; D is undetermined. Germline V gives CDR1 SGDLS, CDR2 YYNGEE. The V end was cut by 4 bases, the J end by 8 bases, with 7 bases between. The CDR3 has 11 residues. CDR3 amino acids: CASSHYDEQFF. As DNA, the CDR3 is TGTGCCAGCAGCCATTATGATGAGCAGTTCTTC.

J is TRBJ2-2 and V is TRBV19; no clear D gene. CDR1 is LNHDA and CDR2 is SQIVND in the germline V gene (reference sequence). Trimming left V 6 bases short and J 0 bases short, with 11 bases between. CDR3 size: 15 residues. CDR3 nucleotides: TGTGCCAGTAGCCCTCTTCCCTCGAACACCGGGGAGCTGTTTTTT. Its translation is CASSPLPSNTGELFF.

The chain recombines TRBV5-1 with TRBJ1-3; D is perhaps TRBD1 (6 bases). In germline, CDR1 is SGHRS, CDR2 YFSETQ. Trimming took off 5 bases at V and 1 base at J, with 13 bases between the two ends. The CDR3 totals 15 residues. The chain's CDR3 is CASSMGHKSGNTIYF. The DNA of the CDR3 is TGCGCCAGCAGTATGGGACACAAATCTGGAAACACCATATATTTT.

This clone was counted once. The V call is TRBV7-3, the J call TRBJ2-2; the D gene could be TRBD1 or TRBD2 (5 bases each). Germline V gene data show CDR1 as SGHTA and CDR2 as FQGTGA. The CDR3 sequence is 16 residues long. V dropped 1 base and J dropped 0 bases, with 9 bases sitting between them. For the CDR3, the DNA is TGTGCCAGCAGCTTAATGGGGGAAGCGAACACCGGGGAGCTGTTTTTT. Translated: CASSLMGEANTGELFF.

CDR3 DNA: TGTGCCAGCAGCTTCTCAGGCACAACTAATGAAAAACTGTTTTTT. This gives the protein CASSFSGTTNEKLFF. The chain carries TRBV5-6 and TRBJ1-4, with unresolved D. From germline, CDR1 is SGHDT and CDR2 YYEEEE. The CDR3 sequence is 15 residues long. Trimming pared 2 bases from V and 0 bases from J, leaving 8 bases between.